The 17 T cell receptor beta chains below all came from one sample that was sequenced in a study of T cells in Graves' hyperthyroidism and ophthalmopathy (dated by TCRdb to between 2017 and 2020). Receptor libraries were prepared by multiplex PCR. TCRdb records Illumina HiSeq 2000 as the sequencer. The TCR beta CDR3 regions were amplified from the RNA transcripts. For the first round of RT-PCR on the TCR CDR3, the HTBI primer set was used together with the Qiagen OneStep RT-PCR kit. TCRdb took the public reads, trimmed them with fastp at Q25, ran MiXCR for clone calling and kept in-frame beta chains. All rows with the same CDR3 protein become a single entry with the most common DNA and genes. Here the sample has around 520,000 distinct CDR3 sequences; approximately 14% occur a single time. The top ten clonotypes cover 15% to 20% of the sample. Sequencing used blood. These receptors originate from a woman in her late teens or twenties with Graves' hyperthyroidism.

The V gene is TRBV12-3 or TRBV12-4, the J gene TRBJ1-3, with 7 bases lining up with TRBD1. V shed 6 bases, J shed 0 bases, and the junction held 8 bases outside the gene matches. This CDR3 has 16 residues. This chain's CDR3 is CASSFPDRDSGNTIYF. Here the CDR3 DNA reads TGTGCCAGCAGCTTCCCCGACAGGGACTCTGGAAACACCATATATTTT.

This clonotype was seen ten or more times. The chain is built from TRBV10-2 and TRBJ2-7; no definite D call. The germline V gene has CDR1 WSHSY and CDR2 SAAADI. V was pared by 3 bases and J by 2 bases, with 5 bases between. This CDR3 has 12 amino acids. In nucleotides, the CDR3 is TGCGCCAGCAGTGAAGGGACCTACGAGCAGTACGTC. It codes for CASSEGTYEQYV.

The table lists this clonotype with many counts. This chain connects TRBV6-2 or TRBV6-3 to TRBJ1-1; D is unresolved. The germline gives CDR1 MNHEY, CDR2 SVGEGT. V lost 5 bases and J lost 5, with 9 bases in between. The CDR3 spans 12 residues. The CDR3 spells CASSVRVTEAFF. The CDR3 DNA reads TGTGCCAGCAGTGTCCGGGTAACTGAAGCTTTCTTT.

Note on this clonotype: This could be a read error, since a much larger clone is one nucleotide away. This rearrangement joins TRBV24-1 to TRBJ1-5; 7 nucleotides line up with TRBD1. Germline V gene lookup returns CDR1 KGHDR and CDR2 SFDVKD. Trimming took 4 bases from V and 6 from J; bases not matched to a gene: 5. There are 14 residues in the CDR3. CDR3 residues: CATSEGGTAQPQHF. In DNA, the CDR3 is TGTGCCACCAGTGAGGGCGGGACAGCTCAGCCCCAGCATTTT.

This clonotype was detected many times. The chain recombines TRBV6-1 with TRBJ1-1; D might be TRBD1 (6 bases). Deletions cut 7 bases from V and 5 bases from J, with 17 bases between. The CDR3 consists of 14 residues. Germline V gene sequence: CDR1 MNHNS, CDR2 SASEGT. The CDR3 spells CASNRHRDFTEAFF. In DNA form, the CDR3 reads TGTGCCAGCAATCGGCACAGGGATTTTACTGAAGCTTTCTTT.

This clonotype was detected ten times or more. The rearrangement uses TRBV30 and TRBJ2-5; possible D gene TRBD2, 5 bases. The germline gives CDR1 GTSNPN, CDR2 SVGIG (reference sequence). V was shortened by 3 bases and J by 5 bases, with 13 bases between the two germline ends. CDR3 length equals 13 residues. The CDR3 DNA follows: TGTGCCTGGAGCGATAGCGCGGCGGAGACCCAGTACTTC. Translation gives CAWSDSAAETQYF.

The chain combines TRBV7-2 with TRBJ2-3, with 8 bases fitting TRBD2. There are 19 residues in the CDR3. Trimming at V came to 1 base and at J to 0 bases, leaving 12 bases not matched to a gene. Looked up from germline, CDR1 is SGHTA and CDR2 is FQGNSA. CDR3 sequence reads: CASSLVPSGRLRSTDTQYF. Here the CDR3 DNA reads TGTGCCAGCAGCTTAGTTCCGAGCGGGAGATTAAGAAGCACAGATACGCAGTATTTT.

This clonotype showed up many times. This rearrangement joins TRBV12-3 or TRBV12-4 to TRBJ1-2; 9 bases align to TRBD1. The CDR3 length is 16 residues. V lost 6 bases to trimming and J lost 4 bases; unmatched junction nucleotides: 12. The CDR3 sequence: CASSTGTGWSGYGYTF. CDR3 bases: TGTGCCAGCAGCACAGGGACAGGGTGGTCTGGCTATGGCTACACCTTC.

Concerning this clonotype: This may be a read error: a much more frequent sequence differs by one nucleotide. The V gene is TRBV27, the J gene TRBJ2-1; D possibly uses TRBD1 or TRBD2 (6 bases each). The DNA end is a closer match to TRBJ2-7, so the J assignment may be wrong. CDR3 size: 16 residues. The germline gives CDR1 MNHEY, CDR2 SMNVEV (reference sequence). CDR3 sequence: CASSEGGGTLYNEQYF. CDR3 nucleotide sequence: TGTGCCAGCAGCGAAGGTGGCGGGACACTCTACAATGAGCAGTACTTC.

The gene calls are TRBV18 and TRBJ1-3; D uncertain. CDR3 size: 15 residues. The germline V gene has CDR1 KGHSH and CDR2 LQKENI. Trimming took 3 bases from V and 0 from J, leaving 9 bases between them. The CDR3 nucleotides are TGTGCCAGCTCACCCGTACAAAGCTCTGGAAACACCATATATTTT. This gives the protein CASSPVQSSGNTIYF.

This clonotype was counted at least ten times. The chain carries TRBV4-1 and TRBJ2-5; no clear D gene. With 0 bases removed from V and 5 bases from J, the gap between germline ends came to 13 bases. Per germline, CDR1 MGHRA and CDR2 YSYEKL. The CDR3 has 15 amino acids. CDR3 DNA: TGCGCCAGCAGCCAAGATCGGGCGAGACGGGAGACCCAGTACTTC. Protein sequence: CASSQDRARRETQYF.

This clonotype was detected only a few times. Here the CDR3 reads CASSYGDRGIGAQYF. CDR3 nucleotides: TGTGCCAGCAGTTACGGGGACAGGGGGATCGGAGCGCAGTATTTT. This chain connects TRBV6-2 or TRBV6-3 to TRBJ2-3, with 11 bases matching TRBD1. The germline V gene encodes CDR1 MNHEY and CDR2 SVGEGT. The V gene end was trimmed by 2 bases and the J gene end by 10 bases; junction bases not matched to a gene: 8. The CDR3 runs 15 residues.

The chain uses TRBV5-1 and TRBJ1-2, with D perhaps matching TRBD1 (6 bases). V dropped 4 bases and J dropped 2 bases, with 12 bases sitting between them. CDR3 size: 14 residues. Germline lookup yields CDR1 SGHRS and CDR2 YFSETQ. CDR3 amino acids: CASSPQGMNYGYTF. The DNA for the CDR3 is TGCGCCAGCAGCCCCCAGGGGATGAACTATGGCTACACCTTC.

The V and J genes are TRBV6-4 and TRBJ2-1; D is perhaps TRBD2 (6 bases). V was cut by 5 bases and J by 10 bases, with 18 bases left in between. The CDR3 loop spans 14 amino acids. From germline, CDR1 is MRHNA and CDR2 SNTAGT. CDR3 DNA: TGTGCCAGCAGTAGGGACTGGAGCTTGGGGGAGCAGTTCTTC. Residues: CASSRDWSLGEQFF.

The J gene is TRBJ1-6, the V gene TRBV9; possible D gene TRBD1, 6 bases. V was cut by 3 bases and J by 8 bases, with 15 bases left in between. The V gene's germline CDR1 is SGDLS and CDR2 YYNGEE. The CDR3 contains 15 residues. DNA for the CDR3: TGTGCCAGCAGCGCCAGGGGCGTTAACGATTCACCCCTCCACTTT. Translating it yields CASSARGVNDSPLHF.

The V gene is TRBV6-5, the J gene TRBJ1-3; no clear D gene. Germline V gene lookup returns CDR1 MNHEY and CDR2 SVGAGI. V lost 2 bases to trimming and J lost 8 bases, with 10 bases between them. The CDR3 extends over 13 amino acids. This CDR3 reads CASSYGQMDTIYF. CDR3 nucleotides: TGTGCCAGCAGTTACGGTCAGATGGACACCATATATTTT.

This clonotype has ten or more counts. This rearrangement joins TRBV30 to TRBJ2-7; 10 bases are shared with TRBD2. Germline values: CDR1 GTSNPN, CDR2 SVGIG (reference sequence). V shed 2 bases and J 5 bases; nucleotides not matched to a gene: 6. The CDR3 has 14 amino acids. The CDR3 DNA follows: TGTGCCTGGAGTTTATCGGGACTAGCGCACGAGCAGTACTTC. This codes for CAWSLSGLAHEQYF.